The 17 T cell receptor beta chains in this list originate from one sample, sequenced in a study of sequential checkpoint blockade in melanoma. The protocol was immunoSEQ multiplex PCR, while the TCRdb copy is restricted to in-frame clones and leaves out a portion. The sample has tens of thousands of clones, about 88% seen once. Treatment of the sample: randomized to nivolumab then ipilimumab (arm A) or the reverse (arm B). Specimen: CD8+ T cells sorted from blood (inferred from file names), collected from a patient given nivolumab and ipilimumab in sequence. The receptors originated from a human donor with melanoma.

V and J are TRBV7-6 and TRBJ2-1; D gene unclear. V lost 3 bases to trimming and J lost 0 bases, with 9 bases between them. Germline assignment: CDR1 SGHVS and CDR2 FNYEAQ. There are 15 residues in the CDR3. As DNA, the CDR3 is TGTGCCAGCAGCTTCGACACAGCCTCCTACAATGAGCAGTTCTTC. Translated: CASSFDTASYNEQFF.

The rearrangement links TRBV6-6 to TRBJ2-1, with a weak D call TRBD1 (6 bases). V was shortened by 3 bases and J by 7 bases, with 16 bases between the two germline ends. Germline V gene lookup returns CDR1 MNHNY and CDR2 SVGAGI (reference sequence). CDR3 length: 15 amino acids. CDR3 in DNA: TGTGCCAGCAGTTATATCTCCGGGACAAGGAATGAGCAGTTCTTC. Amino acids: CASSYISGTRNEQFF.

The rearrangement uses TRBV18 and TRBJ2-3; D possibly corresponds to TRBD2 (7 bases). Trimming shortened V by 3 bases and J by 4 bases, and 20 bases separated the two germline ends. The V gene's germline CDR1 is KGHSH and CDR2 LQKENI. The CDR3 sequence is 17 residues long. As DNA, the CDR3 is TGTGCCAGCTCACCTGGACGGGGGGCCGAGTCCGCAGATACGCAGTATTTT. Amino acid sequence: CASSPGRGAESADTQYF.

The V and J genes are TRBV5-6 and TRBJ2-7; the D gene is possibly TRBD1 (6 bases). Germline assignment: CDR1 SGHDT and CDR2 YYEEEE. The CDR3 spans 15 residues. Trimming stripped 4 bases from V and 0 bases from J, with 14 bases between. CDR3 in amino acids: CASSPGTSSSYEQYF. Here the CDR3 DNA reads TGTGCCAGCAGCCCCGGGACATCTAGCTCCTACGAGCAGTACTTC.

Here the CDR3 reads CASSIAPSGSAEQYF. The CDR3, as DNA: TGTGCCAGTAGTATAGCCCCTAGCGGGAGCGCCGAGCAGTACTTC. The chain joins TRBV19 to TRBJ2-7, with TRBD2 matching 10 bases. This CDR3 spans 15 amino acids. V lost 1 base, J lost 6 bases, and 6 bases stayed unmatched. Germline-derived CDR1 and CDR2 are LNHDA and SQIVND (reference sequence).

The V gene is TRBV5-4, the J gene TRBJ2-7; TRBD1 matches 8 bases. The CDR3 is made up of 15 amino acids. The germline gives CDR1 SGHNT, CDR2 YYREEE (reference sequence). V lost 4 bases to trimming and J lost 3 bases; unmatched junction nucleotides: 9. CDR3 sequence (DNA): TGTGCCAGCAGCCCGGCCGGACAGGGCGTCTACGAGCAGTACTTC. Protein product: CASSPAGQGVYEQYF.

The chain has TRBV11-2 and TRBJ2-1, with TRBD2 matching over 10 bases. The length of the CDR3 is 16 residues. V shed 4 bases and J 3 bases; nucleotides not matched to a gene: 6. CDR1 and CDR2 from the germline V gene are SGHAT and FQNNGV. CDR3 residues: CASSSTLAGVYNEQFF. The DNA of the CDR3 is TGTGCCAGCAGCTCCACTCTAGCGGGAGTCTACAATGAGCAGTTCTTC.

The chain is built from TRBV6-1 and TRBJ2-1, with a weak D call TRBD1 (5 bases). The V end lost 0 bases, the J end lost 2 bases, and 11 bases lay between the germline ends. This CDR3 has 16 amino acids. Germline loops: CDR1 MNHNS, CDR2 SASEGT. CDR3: CASSEAEEQAYNEQFF. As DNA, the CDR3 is TGTGCCAGCAGTGAAGCCGAAGAACAGGCCTACAATGAGCAGTTCTTC.

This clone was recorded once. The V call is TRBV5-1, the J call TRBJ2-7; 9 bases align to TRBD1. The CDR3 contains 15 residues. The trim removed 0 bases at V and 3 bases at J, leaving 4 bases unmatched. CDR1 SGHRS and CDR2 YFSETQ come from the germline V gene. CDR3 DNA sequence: TGCGCCAGCAGCTTGGGGGGACAGGGTATCTACGAGCAGTACGTC. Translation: CASSLGGQGIYEQYV.

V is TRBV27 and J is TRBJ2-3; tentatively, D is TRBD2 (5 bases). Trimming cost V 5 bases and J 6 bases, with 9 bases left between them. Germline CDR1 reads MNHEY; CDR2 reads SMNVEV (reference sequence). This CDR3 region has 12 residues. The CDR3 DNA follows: TGTGCCAGCAGTCTAAGAGGGGATACGCAGTATTTT. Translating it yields CASSLRGDTQYF.

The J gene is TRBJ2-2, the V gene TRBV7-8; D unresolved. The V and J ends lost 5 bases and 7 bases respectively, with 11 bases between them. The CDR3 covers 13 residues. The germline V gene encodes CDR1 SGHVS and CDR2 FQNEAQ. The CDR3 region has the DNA TGTGCCAGCAGCGACTGGGTGGGCGGGGAGCTGTTTTTT. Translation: CASSDWVGGELFF.

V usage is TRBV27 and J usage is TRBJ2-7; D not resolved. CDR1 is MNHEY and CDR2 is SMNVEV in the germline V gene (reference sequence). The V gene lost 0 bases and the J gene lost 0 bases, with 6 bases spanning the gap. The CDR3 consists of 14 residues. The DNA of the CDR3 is TGTGCCAGCAGTTTATCCTGGAGCTCCTACGAGCAGTACTTC. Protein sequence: CASSLSWSSYEQYF.

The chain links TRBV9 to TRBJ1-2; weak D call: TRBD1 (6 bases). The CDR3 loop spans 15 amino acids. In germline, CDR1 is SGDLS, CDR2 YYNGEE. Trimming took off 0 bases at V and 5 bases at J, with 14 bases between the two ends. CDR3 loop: CASSVAGGARYGYTF. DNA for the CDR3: TGTGCCAGCAGCGTAGCTGGGGGGGCGCGGTATGGCTACACCTTC.

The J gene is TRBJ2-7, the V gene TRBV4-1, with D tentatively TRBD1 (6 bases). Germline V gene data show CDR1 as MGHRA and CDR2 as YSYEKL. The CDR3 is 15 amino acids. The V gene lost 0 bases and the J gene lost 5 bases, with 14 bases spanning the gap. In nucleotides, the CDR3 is TGCGCCAGCAGCCAAGAGGGGGCGGCTGTCGACGAGCAGTACTTC. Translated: CASSQEGAAVDEQYF.

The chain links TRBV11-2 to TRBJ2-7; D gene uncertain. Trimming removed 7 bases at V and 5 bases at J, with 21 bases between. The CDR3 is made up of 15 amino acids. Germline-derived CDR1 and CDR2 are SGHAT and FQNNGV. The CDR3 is CASTPEYGGFDEQYF. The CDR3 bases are TGTGCCAGCACCCCAGAGTATGGCGGTTTTGACGAGCAGTACTTC.

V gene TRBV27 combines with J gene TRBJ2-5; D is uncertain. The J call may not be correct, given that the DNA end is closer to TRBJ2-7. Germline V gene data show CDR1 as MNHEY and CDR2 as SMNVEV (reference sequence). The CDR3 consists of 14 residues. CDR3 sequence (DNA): TGTGCCAGCAGTTTAACTGCTAGGTTCTACGAGCAGTACTTC. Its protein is CASSLTARFYEQYF.

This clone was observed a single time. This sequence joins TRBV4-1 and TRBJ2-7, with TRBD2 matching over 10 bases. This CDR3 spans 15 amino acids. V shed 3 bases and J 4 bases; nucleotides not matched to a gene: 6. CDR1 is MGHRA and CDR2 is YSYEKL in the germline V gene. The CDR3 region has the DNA TGCGCCAGCAGCCACGCTAGCGGGGGTCCTTACGAGCAGTACTTC. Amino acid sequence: CASSHASGGPYEQYF.